Listed below are T cell receptor beta chains from one sample, sequenced in a study of OX40 agonist ivuxolimab in advanced cancers. TCRdb keeps only in-frame clones here, not all; method: immunoSEQ multiplex PCR. The repertoire consists of 100,000 to 150,000 clones, with less than 95% occurring once and the leading ten covering 0.8% to 1%. Source: CD4+ or CD8+ T cells sorted from blood, taken in a trial of the OX40 agonist ivuxolimab. The receptors come from an adult with an advanced solid tumor such as melanoma, head and neck, liver or kidney cancer. Both conserved end residues are part of each CDR3.

V	CDR3
TRBV28	CASSLADQETQYF
TRBV7-8	CASSLNGLAGDEQYF
TRBV5-1	CASSIPSGTGELFF
TRBV7-9	CASSLGQNSYEQYF
TRBV28	CASSLENNEQFF
TRBV6-1	CASTGLAGGFF
TRBV10-3	CASGQGLLYEQYF
TRBV28	CASEGMGGMGTEAFF
TRBV7-2	CASSLSPTREAFF
TRBV19	CASSYSSRGSYEQYF
TRBV14	CASSQDSLSEAFF
TRBV5-6	CASSLAGSRGEKLFF
TRBV28	CASSPGRNTGELFF
TRBV13	CASSLGVRNTEAFF
TRBV20-1	CSARDPDEQYF
TRBV18	CASSPPMGGMNTEAFF
TRBV6-5	CASSYSYRDGYTF
TRBV5-1	CASSRAGSGIGYEQYF
TRBV7-6	CASSSSHTSTDTQYF
TRBV6-1	CASSEGGLIYEQYF
TRBV19	CASSIPGTGDFEQYF
TRBV13	CASSPRGVGTDTQYF
TRBV28	CASSKSRAGPPYEQYF
TRBV7-9	CASSLASGSSSYNEQFF
TRBV6-1	CASTLTGGQGQQYF
TRBV28	CASGPASGRIYEQFF
TRBV6-1	CASSVTGGFVQETQYF
TRBV5-6	CASSPNRQGYNSPLHF
TRBV27	CASARDRGYEQYF
TRBV18	CASSSGRVSRIYEQYF
TRBV7-2	CASSLASGIGGYTF
TRBV5-1	CASSAPDRGIDEQYF
TRBV30	CAWTSGRETQYF
TRBV19	CASMDPPDRGGGYSNQPQHF
TRBV28	CASSSMRGVNYGYTF
TRBV30	CAWGSSPLREQYF
TRBV4-2	CASSQGQGIGTEAFF
TRBV7-9	CASSLALQGNTEAFF
TRBV11-2	CASRPLAGGPNEQFF
TRBV27	CASTPSGSGNEQFF
TRBV5-8	CASSRGQAYNEQFF
TRBV4-1	CASSTTGVYEQYF
TRBV9	CASSVDNSPLHF
TRBV6-1	CASRRQDVGEKLFF
TRBV19	CASSIAGPAYEQYF
TRBV18	CASSETSGRSPQYF
TRBV28	CASRRGQGAGRGSEAFF
TRBV6-4	CASSDDFGQGRTGELFF
TRBV10-1	CASSECDRANTEAFF
TRBV20-1	CSANRAGEQYF